The sequence of this T cell receptor beta chain was determined in a study of T cell changes during pregnancy in multiple sclerosis (dated by TCRdb to between 2018 and 2021). For context, the study as a whole: Changes in the T cell repertoire over the course of pregnancy were examined in this study in women with multiple sclerosis.

Note on this clone: Its antigen remains undetermined. No clone much larger than this one lies a single base away; base qualities are absent.

The library relied on the immunoSEQ multiplex PCR assay. As stored in TCRdb, this immuneACCESS dataset retains in-frame rearrangements with V and J assigned. A fraction of the clones does not appear; measured against another copy, unresolved V genes explain less than half of the discrepancy, and the remainder lacks a known reason. The sample includes under 40,000 clones, with about 92% observed a single time. The ten biggest clones cover approximately 0.41% of the sample. The source is a female donor in good health, enrolled as a control in a pregnancy study. This sample comprised CD4+ T cells from peripheral blood mononuclear cells, obtained in the third trimester of pregnancy.

For the CDR3, the sequence is CASSLGELNWLNQPQHF. Here is the DNA: TGTGCCAGCAGCTTAGGTGAATTGAATTGGCTGAATCAGCCCCAGCATTTT. The rearrangement joined TRBV7-8 to TRBJ1-5; no confident D gene assignment can be made. V is clipped by 1 base and J by 4 bases, and the sequence between their germline boundaries is 17 bases long. From the cysteine up to the phenylalanine, the CDR3 has a length of 17 residues. Only the CDR3 part of the read is kept: 51 bases, read in frame from the first base. Reading the germline V gene gives CDR1 SGHVS and CDR2 FQNEAQ.